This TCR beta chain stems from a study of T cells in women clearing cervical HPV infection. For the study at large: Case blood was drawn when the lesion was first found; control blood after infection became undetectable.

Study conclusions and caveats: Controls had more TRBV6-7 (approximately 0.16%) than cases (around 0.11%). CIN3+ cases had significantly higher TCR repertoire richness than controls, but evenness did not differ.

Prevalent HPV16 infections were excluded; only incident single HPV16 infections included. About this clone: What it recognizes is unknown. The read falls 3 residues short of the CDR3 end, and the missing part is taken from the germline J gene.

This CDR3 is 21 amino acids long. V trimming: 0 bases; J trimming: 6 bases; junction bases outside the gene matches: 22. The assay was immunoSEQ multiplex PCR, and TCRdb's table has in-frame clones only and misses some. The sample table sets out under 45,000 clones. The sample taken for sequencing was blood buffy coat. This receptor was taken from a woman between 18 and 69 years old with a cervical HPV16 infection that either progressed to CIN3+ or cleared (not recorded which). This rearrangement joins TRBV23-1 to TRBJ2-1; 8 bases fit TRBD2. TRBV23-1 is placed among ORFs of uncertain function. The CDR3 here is CASSQSREGGRPHLAGNEQFF. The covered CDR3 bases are TGCGCCAGCAGTCAATCGAGAGAAGGCGGGAGGCCCCACCTTGCGGGCAATGAG.